One T cell receptor beta chain is described in this entry. The sample comes from a study of patients and donors after allogeneic stem cell transplantation. The CDR3 is 16 amino acids. Germline values: CDR1 LGHDT, CDR2 YNNKEL (reference sequence). Trimming took 4 bases from V and 4 from J, leaving 16 bases between them. TCRdb passed the RT-PCR reads through MiXCR, listing each CDR3 protein once. The sample consists of about a million distinct CDR3 sequences, around 17% of them appearing once. Sequences were obtained from blood, either unsorted or a sorted T cell fraction (not recorded which). The clonotype was recovered from a human donor who was either an allogeneic HSCT recipient or a stem cell or donor lymphocyte infusion donor (not recorded which). It is not recorded whose cells these are; they may come from a transplant donor. This chain connects TRBV3-1 to TRBJ2-2; D is perhaps TRBD1 (5 bases). The CDR3 loop reads CASSRAGKRITGELFF. CDR3 nucleotide sequence: TGTGCCAGCAGCCGGGCAGGGAAAAGGATCACCGGGGAGCTGTTTTTT.